These 8 T cell receptor beta chains originate from one sample sequenced in a study of T cells in Graves' hyperthyroidism and ophthalmopathy. TCR beta CDR3 region amplification was performed from RNA transcripts. First-round RT-PCR of the TCR CDR3 relied on the HTBI primer set. TCRdb ran MiXCR on the multiplex PCR reads and lists one entry per CDR3 protein. The table includes fewer than 850,000 distinct CDR3 sequences, 17% detected once. Sequencing was done on a sample of blood. The origin of the receptors is a man in his fifties or sixties with Graves' hyperthyroidism.

This clonotype was detected ten times or more. The CDR3 region has the DNA TGTGCCAGTACCCGGACTCAGGGGAGGGGAGCTTTCTTT. Translating it yields CASTRTQGRGAFF. This chain uses TRBV19 with TRBJ1-1; perhaps TRBD1 as D (6 bases). The CDR3 totals 13 residues. The germline V gene has CDR1 LNHDA and CDR2 SQIVND (reference sequence). V was cut by 7 bases and J by 10 bases, with 19 bases left in between.

This sequence joins TRBV7-3 and TRBJ1-5; D is possibly TRBD1 (5 bases). V was clipped by 4 bases and J by 3 bases, with 13 bases between them. CDR1 is SGHTA, CDR2 FQGTGA, per germline. The CDR3 is 15 residues long. The CDR3 DNA sequence: TGTGCCAGCAGCTCCCGCTTGACAGACAATCAGCCCCAGCATTTT. It is translated as CASSSRLTDNQPQHF.

Notes on this clonotype: A much larger clone lies one base from this, so it may be a read error. The CDR3 end shows no conserved phenylalanine or tryptophan, and so a read error is likely. The chain employs TRBV6-2 or TRBV6-3 and TRBJ2-7; 13 bases are a match to TRBD2. Germline lookup yields CDR1 MNHEY and CDR2 SVGEGT. The CDR3 sequence is 16 residues long. J gave up 2 bases and V 5 bases, and 6 bases lay outside the gene matches. CDR3 protein: CASSRHGTSGTYEQYL. The CDR3 DNA follows: TGTGCCAGCAGTAGACATGGGACTAGCGGGACCTACGAGCAGTACCTC.

Many counts were recorded for this clonotype. The rearrangement links TRBV11-1 to TRBJ2-5; D gene unclear. The CDR3 is 13 amino acids. In germline, CDR1 is SGHAT, CDR2 FQDESV (reference sequence). V was clipped by 5 bases and J by 1 base, with 8 bases between them. The CDR3 here is CASSPRVQETQYF. CDR3 in DNA: TGTGCCAGCAGCCCCCGGGTCCAAGAGACCCAGTACTTC.

This chain joins TRBV12-3 or TRBV12-4 and TRBJ1-2; maybe TRBD1 (6 bases). The V and J ends lost 2 bases and 8 bases respectively, with 12 bases between them. This CDR3 is built from 13 residues. The CDR3 protein is CASSLRGGEGYTF. The CDR3 DNA sequence: TGTGCCAGCAGTTTAAGGGGGGGGGAAGGCTACACCTTC.

In its sample, this clonotype was seen many times. The rearrangement links TRBV14 to TRBJ2-2; D remains ambiguous. Between the trimmed V and J ends, which lost 0 bases and 8 bases, there was a span of 7 bases. Germline lookup yields CDR1 SGHDN and CDR2 FVKESK. The CDR3 runs 13 residues. This chain's CDR3 is CASSQDLEGELFF. The CDR3 nucleotides are TGTGCCAGCAGCCAAGACCTAGAGGGGGAGCTGTTTTTT. Looking up the rest from reference TRBV14 and TRBJ2-2 gives the full variable domain: EAGVTQFPSHSVIEKGQTVTLRCDPISGHDNLYWYRRVMGKEIKFLLHFVKESKQDESGMPNNRFLAERTGGTYSTLKVQPAELEDSGVYFCASSQDLEGELFFGEGSRLTVL.

This clonotype came up many times. The J gene is TRBJ1-2, the V gene TRBV29-1, with 11 bases lining up with TRBD1. V was clipped by 6 bases and J by 5 bases; unmatched bases: 8. The CDR3 consists of 14 residues. CDR1 is SQVTM, CDR2 ANQGSEA, per germline. In DNA form, the CDR3 reads TGCAGCGTCTCACGCGGGACAGGGGGTTATGGCTACACCTTC. Protein sequence: CSVSRGTGGYGYTF. Complete variable domain (other parts from reference TRBV29-1 and TRBJ1-2): SAVISQKPSRDICQRGTSLTIQCQVDSQVTMMFWYRQQPGQSLTLIATANQGSEATYESGFVIDKFPISRPNLTFSTLTVSNMSPEDSSIYLCSVSRGTGGYGYTFGSGTRLTVV.

This clonotype was found many times. The rearrangement joins TRBV27 to TRBJ2-7; 10 bases map to TRBD2. In germline, CDR1 is MNHEY, CDR2 SMNVEV (reference sequence). V trimming: 0 bases; J trimming: 6 bases; junction bases outside the gene matches: 11. This CDR3 is 17 amino acids long. CDR3 residues: CASSLSRAGGPGGEQYF. The CDR3 nucleotides read TGTGCCAGCAGTTTATCGAGAGCGGGAGGGCCAGGTGGCGAGCAGTACTTC.